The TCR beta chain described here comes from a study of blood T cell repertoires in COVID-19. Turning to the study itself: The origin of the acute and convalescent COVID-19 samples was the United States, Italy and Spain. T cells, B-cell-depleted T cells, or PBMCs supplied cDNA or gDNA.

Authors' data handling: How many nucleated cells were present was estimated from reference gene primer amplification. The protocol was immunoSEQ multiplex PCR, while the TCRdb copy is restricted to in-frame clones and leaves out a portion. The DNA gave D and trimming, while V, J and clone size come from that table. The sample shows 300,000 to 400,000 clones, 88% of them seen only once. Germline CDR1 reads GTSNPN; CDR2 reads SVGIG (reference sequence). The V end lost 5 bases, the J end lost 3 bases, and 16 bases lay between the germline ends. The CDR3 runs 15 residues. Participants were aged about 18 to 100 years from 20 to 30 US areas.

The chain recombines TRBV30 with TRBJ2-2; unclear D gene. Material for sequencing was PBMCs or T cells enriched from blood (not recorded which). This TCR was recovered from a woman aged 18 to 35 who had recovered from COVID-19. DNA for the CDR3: TGTGCCTGGGCCCCGTTTGCGGTAGACACCGGGGAGCTGTTTTTT. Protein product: CAWAPFAVDTGELFF.